The entry that follows covers one T cell receptor beta chain sequence. V lost 0 bases, J lost 6 bases, and 18 bases lay in between. The CDR3 is 17 amino acids. The V gene's germline CDR1 is MGHRA and CDR2 YSYEKL. The data derive from a study of blood T cell repertoires in COVID-19. Background on the study: Specimens from acute and convalescent COVID-19 originated in the United States, Italy and Spain. T cells, B-cell-depleted T cells, or PBMCs provided the cDNA or gDNA that served as material.

Sequencing used immunoSEQ multiplex PCR; TCRdb keeps in-frame clones, though not all of them. The data contain 150,000 to 200,000 clones, approximately 86% of them seen just once; the ten biggest clones take up about 5%. Participants were aged about 18 to 100 years from 20 to 30 US areas. Clinical histories supplied by participants themselves formed the basis of cohort assignment. This clonotype was obtained from a woman aged 60-75 years with acute COVID-19. Sequences were obtained from PBMCs or T cells enriched from blood (not recorded which). The chain combines TRBV4-1 with TRBJ1-5; TRBD1 is a possible D gene (6 bases). The CDR3 loop reads CASSQEEGRGFGQPQHF. As DNA, the CDR3 is TGCGCCAGCAGCCAAGAAGAAGGCAGGGGATTTGGTCAGCCCCAGCATTTT.